These 30 T cell receptor beta chains were sequenced from one sample in a study of blood T cells in healthy people across ages. A second roughly 7 to 12 cycle PCR used barcoded and J-beta primers. Via MiXCR, TCRdb re-called the 5' RACE reads, giving one row per CDR3 protein. Of around 800,000 distinct CDR3 sequences listed, approximately 67% are singletons. Input material: blood. The receptors shown here come from a man aged 30 to 39 in good health.

There are a few counts of this clonotype. V usage is TRBV11-2 and J usage is TRBJ2-5; 8 nucleotides match TRBD1. The CDR3 has 17 amino acids. J lost 1 base, V lost 1 base, and 8 bases had no gene match. CDR1 is SGHAT, CDR2 FQNNGV, per germline. The CDR3 reads CASSLGGQGSFQETQYF. CDR3 sequence (DNA): TGTGCCAGCAGCTTAGGCGGACAGGGATCGTTCCAAGAGACCCAGTACTTC.

The rearrangement uses TRBV9 and TRBJ2-5; 13 bases are a match to TRBD2. The germline V gene has CDR1 SGDLS and CDR2 YYNGEE. After removal of 3 bases from V and 1 base from J, the junction contained 9 bases not matched to a gene. The CDR3 has 18 amino acids. As DNA, the CDR3 is TGTGCCAGCAGCGCGGCCCCTACTAGCGGGGGGGCCCAAGAGACCCAGTACTTC. It codes for CASSAAPTSGGAQETQYF.

The V gene is TRBV24-1, the J gene TRBJ2-5; D possibly corresponds to TRBD1 (6 bases). The tail of the sequence fits TRBJ2-7 better, so the J call may be wrong. This CDR3 comprises 11 residues. Germline values: CDR1 KGHDR, CDR2 SFDVKD. As DNA, the CDR3 is TGTGCCACCAGTGCAGGGGTCGAGCAGTACTTC. This translates into CATSAGVEQYF.

CDR3 sequence reads: CASSSTRGANTGELFF. CDR3 DNA: TGTGCCAGCAGCTCGACTAGGGGAGCTAACACCGGGGAGCTGTTTTTT. This chain connects TRBV11-2 to TRBJ2-2; maybe TRBD2 (6 bases). Trimming cost V 4 bases and J 2 bases, with 14 bases left between them. Germline lookup yields CDR1 SGHAT and CDR2 FQNNGV. This CDR3 contains 16 residues.

V is TRBV28 and J is TRBJ2-7; D is perhaps TRBD1 (6 bases). The CDR3 covers 12 residues. The ends were cut back, 4 bases at V and 6 bases at J, with 10 bases in the middle. Germline V gene sequence: CDR1 MDHEN, CDR2 SYDVKM. The CDR3 DNA reads TGTGCCAGCAGTTCCTACAGGGTCGAGCAGTACTTC. It is translated as CASSSYRVEQYF.

The genes are TRBV6-6 and TRBJ1-4, with 7 bases lining up with TRBD1. Germline assignment: CDR1 MNHNY and CDR2 SVGAGI (reference sequence). V shed 2 bases and J 13 bases; nucleotides not matched to a gene: 4. CDR3 length equals 12 residues. The CDR3 reads CASSYPDRALFF. CDR3 bases: TGTGCCAGCAGTTACCCTGACAGGGCACTGTTTTTT.

This clonotype has only a few counts. The genes are TRBV15 and TRBJ1-2, with 8 bases fitting TRBD1. CDR1 is LNHNV, CDR2 YYDKDF, per germline (reference sequence). The CDR3 is made up of 13 amino acids. The J segment lost 8 bases and the V segment lost 5 bases, leaving 7 bases of the junction unmatched. In nucleotides, the CDR3 is TGTGCCACCAGCGGCGGACAGGGAGACGGCTACACCTTC. Translating gives CATSGGQGDGYTF.

The chain couples TRBV10-3 to TRBJ2-6, with unresolved D. Trimming shortened V by 0 bases and J by 0 bases, and 9 bases separated the two germline ends. This CDR3 is 17 amino acids long. Germline V CDR1 and CDR2: ENHRY, SYGVKD. The CDR3 sequence: CAISESFPSSGANVLTF. The DNA for the CDR3 is TGTGCCATCAGTGAGTCGTTCCCTTCCTCTGGGGCCAACGTCCTGACTTTC.

The chain couples TRBV11-2 to TRBJ2-1; 10 bases are shared with TRBD1. CDR1 and CDR2 (germline): SGHAT, FQNNGV. V was pared by 6 bases and J by 6 bases, with 2 bases of the junction left unmatched. This CDR3 is 13 amino acids long. The CDR3 is CASRGTGANEQFF. Here the CDR3 DNA reads TGTGCCAGCAGAGGGACAGGGGCCAATGAGCAGTTCTTC.

This clonotype was found a few times. V is TRBV2 and J is TRBJ2-1; a possible D gene is TRBD2 (6 bases). Germline lookup yields CDR1 SNHLY and CDR2 FYNNEI. V was shortened by 5 bases and J by 5 bases, with 19 bases between the two germline ends. The CDR3 runs to 16 residues. In nucleotides, the CDR3 is TGTGCCAGCAGTCGACGATCGGGCGGGGATCACAATGAGCAGTTCTTC. Translating it yields CASSRRSGGDHNEQFF.

This chain connects TRBV7-3 to TRBJ1-1; perhaps TRBD1 as D (6 bases). In germline, CDR1 is SGHTA, CDR2 FQGTGA. Trimming removed 2 bases at V and 4 bases at J, with 11 bases between. This CDR3 contains 14 residues. The chain's CDR3 is CASSLGGHGTEAFF. For the CDR3, the DNA is TGTGCCAGCAGCTTAGGGGGGCATGGCACTGAAGCTTTCTTT.

This sequence joins TRBV7-2 and TRBJ2-4; 8 bases map to TRBD2. The germline CDR1 and CDR2 sequences are SGHTA and FQGNSA. With V trimmed by 5 bases and J by 2 bases, 11 bases remained unmatched. The CDR3 is 17 amino acids. DNA for the CDR3: TGTGCCAGCAGCAGACCAACTAGCGGAACAACCAAAAACATTCAGTACTTC. Its translation: CASSRPTSGTTKNIQYF.

The J gene is TRBJ2-1, the V gene TRBV15; weak D call: TRBD1 (5 bases). The J call could be wrong; TRBJ2-7 is a better fit for the DNA end. In germline, CDR1 is LNHNV, CDR2 YYDKDF (reference sequence). This CDR3 is built from 15 residues. CDR3 residues: CATSRDPRAGSEQYF. For the CDR3, the DNA is TGTGCCACCAGCAGAGATCCCAGGGCTGGGTCGGAGCAGTACTTC.

This clonotype appeared a few times. Mismatch with germline at one junction end may stem from a read error. The chain joins TRBV5-5 to TRBJ2-5, with 9 bases identical to TRBD2. Per germline, CDR1 SGHKS and CDR2 YYEKEE (reference sequence). This CDR3 region has 15 residues. Here the CDR3 reads CASSLPASGAETQYF. The DNA for the CDR3 is TGTGCTAGCAGCCTACCTGCTAGCGGGGCAGAGACCCAGTACTTC. Full variable domain (rest looked up from reference TRBV5-5 and TRBJ2-5): DAGVTQSPTHLIKTRGQQVTLRCSPISGHKSVSWYQQVLGQGPQFIFQYYEKEERGRGNFPDRFSARQFPNYSSELNVNALLLGDSALYLCASSLPASGAETQYFGPGTRLLVL.

This clonotype showed up just a few times. The genes are TRBV4-3 and TRBJ1-1; D call uncertain. V was cut by 0 bases and J by 1 base, with 6 bases left in between. The CDR3 has 14 residues. Germline CDR1 and CDR2: LGHNA and YSLEER. CDR3 nucleotides: TGCGCCAGCAGCCAAGATTTAAGGAACACTGAAGCTTTCTTT. Protein: CASSQDLRNTEAFF.

This clonotype turned up a few times. This chain links TRBV27 with TRBJ2-7; tentatively, D is TRBD2 (6 bases). Trimming took off 8 bases at V and 3 bases at J, with 11 bases between the two ends. The CDR3 is 12 amino acids. In germline, CDR1 is MNHEY, CDR2 SMNVEV (reference sequence). CDR3 sequence: CASRGFSYEQYF. The CDR3 DNA sequence: TGTGCCAGCCGGGGGTTCAGCTACGAGCAGTACTTC.

The CDR3 nucleotides read TGTGCCAGCAATGAGATGAGGGATAGCAATCAGCCCCAGCATTTT. This translates into CASNEMRDSNQPQHF. The chain links TRBV2 to TRBJ1-5; the D is unclear. Germline V gives CDR1 SNHLY, CDR2 FYNNEI. V was trimmed by 7 bases and J by 0 bases, leaving 13 bases between them. This CDR3 contains 15 residues.

This clonotype has a handful of counts. The V gene is TRBV4-3, the J gene TRBJ2-7, with D perhaps TRBD1 or TRBD2 (5 bases each). V was pared by 0 bases and J by 2 bases, with 14 bases between. Looked up from germline, CDR1 is LGHNA and CDR2 is YSLEER. This CDR3 contains 16 residues. DNA of the CDR3: TGCGCCAGCAGCCAAGATCGGGACGGGATTCCCTACGAGCAGTACTTC. Residues: CASSQDRDGIPYEQYF.

This clonotype has a handful of counts. The rearrangement joins TRBV7-2 to TRBJ2-5; D remains ambiguous. The J call is in doubt because the DNA end fits TRBJ2-7 better. CDR1 is SGHTA, CDR2 FQGNSA, per germline. The CDR3 sequence is 13 residues long. CDR3 protein: CASSSSGVGEQYF. CDR3 nucleotide sequence: TGTGCCAGCAGCTCCAGTGGGGTAGGCGAGCAGTACTTC.

V usage is TRBV29-1 and J usage is TRBJ2-3; unclear D gene. The CDR3 has 16 residues. Trimming cost V 2 bases and J 3 bases, with 18 bases left between them. The V gene's germline CDR1 is SQVTM and CDR2 ANQGSEA. The CDR3 DNA is TGCAGCGTTGAAAGTGGTCCTATTTCATGGACAGATACGCAGTATTTT. Its translation: CSVESGPISWTDTQYF.

This clonotype was seen a handful of times. V gene TRBV4-3 combines with J gene TRBJ1-5; D remains unclear. Trimming removed 0 bases at V and 5 bases at J, with 5 bases between. This CDR3 is built from 13 residues. Germline CDR1 is LGHNA and CDR2 is YSLEER. CDR3 in amino acids: CASSQDLDQPQHF. CDR3 nucleotides: TGCGCCAGCAGCCAAGATCTCGATCAGCCCCAGCATTTT.

This chain connects TRBV7-2 to TRBJ2-4; D may be TRBD1 (5 bases). The tail of the sequence fits TRBJ2-7 better, so the J call may be wrong. This CDR3 region has 16 residues. Germline V gene data show CDR1 as SGHTA and CDR2 as FQGNSA. CDR3 in DNA: TGTGCCAGCAGCTTAGTTCTAGGGGCGGTCTTCTACGAGCAGTACTTC. It specifies CASSLVLGAVFYEQYF.

This clonotype was found a few times. The rearrangement links TRBV6-2 or TRBV6-3 to TRBJ2-7; TRBD1 matches at 9 bases. Germline V gene sequence: CDR1 MNHEY, CDR2 SVGEGT. Losses at the gene ends were 5 bases for V and 2 bases for J; bases not matched to a gene: 7. CDR3 size: 15 residues. The DNA for the CDR3 is TGTGCCAGCAGTGGTCCGGGACAGGGACCCTACGAGCAGTACTTC. Translation gives CASSGPGQGPYEQYF.

This clonotype was seen a few times. The genes are TRBV7-2 and TRBJ1-2; D gene uncertain. Germline lookup yields CDR1 SGHTA and CDR2 FQGNSA. Between the trimmed V and J ends, which lost 5 bases and 0 bases, there was a span of 13 bases. The CDR3 has 15 amino acids. CDR3 in amino acids: CASSPREVANYGYTF. CDR3 DNA: TGTGCCAGCAGCCCCCGAGAAGTCGCTAACTATGGCTACACCTTC.

The chain has TRBV7-3 and TRBJ2-5; TRBD2 matches at 8 bases. CDR1 is SGHTA and CDR2 is FQGTGA in the germline V gene. The CDR3 runs to 19 residues. V trimming: 4 bases; J trimming: 11 bases; junction bases outside the gene matches: 27. The CDR3 is CASSSFGGPQGLEGEEQYF. CDR3 sequence (DNA): TGTGCCAGCAGCTCCTTCGGGGGGCCTCAGGGACTAGAAGGGGAAGAGCAGTACTTC.

The gene calls are TRBV4-3 and TRBJ2-5; possibly TRBD2 for D (6 bases). The germline V and J ends were trimmed by 3 bases and 1 base, with 12 bases remaining between them. The CDR3 covers 15 residues. Germline values: CDR1 LGHNA, CDR2 YSLEER. CDR3 in DNA: TGCGCCAGCAGCCAGGGCGGAGGGTCCCAAGAGACCCAGTACTTC. As protein: CASSQGGGSQETQYF.

With regard to this clonotype: Its ends do not fully match the called genes, so a read error is possible. The rearrangement uses TRBV5-1 and TRBJ2-7, with D possibly TRBD1 on 7 matching bases. Looked up from germline, CDR1 is SGHRS and CDR2 is YFSETQ. CDR3 length equals 13 residues. The CDR3 region is CASSLRDSYEQYF. CDR3 coding DNA: TGTGCCAGCAGCTTGCGGGACAGCTACGAGCAGTACTTC. The whole variable domain, remainder taken from reference TRBV5-1 and TRBJ2-7, is KAGVTQTPRYLIKTRGQQVTLSCSPISGHRSVSWYQQTPGQGLQFLFEYFSETQRNKGNFPGRFSGRQFSNSRSEMNVSTLELGDSALYLCASSLRDSYEQYFGPGTRLTVT.

The chain joins TRBV10-3 to TRBJ1-5; no clear D. Looked up from germline, CDR1 is ENHRY and CDR2 is SYGVKD. Trimming removed 3 bases at V and 0 bases at J, with 9 bases between. The CDR3 length is 15 residues. CDR3 nucleotide sequence: TGTGCCATCAGTGAAGGGCAATATAGCAATCAGCCCCAGCATTTT. Translating gives CAISEGQYSNQPQHF.

The V gene is TRBV4-3, the J gene TRBJ1-1; possibly TRBD1 for D (5 bases). Germline V gene data show CDR1 as LGHNA and CDR2 as YSLEER. This CDR3 comprises 15 residues. Between the trimmed V and J ends, which lost 0 bases and 3 bases, there was a span of 11 bases. CDR3: CASSQDRMGDTEAFF. In nucleotides, the CDR3 is TGCGCCAGCAGCCAAGATCGGATGGGGGACACTGAAGCTTTCTTT.

The chain is built from TRBV4-3 and TRBJ1-5; unclear D gene. Trimming took off 1 base at V and 4 bases at J, with 8 bases between the two ends. Germline V CDR1 and CDR2: LGHNA, YSLEER. This CDR3 has 14 amino acids. The CDR3 bases are TGCGCCAGCAGCCAAGGACCAGAAAATCAGCCCCAGCATTTT. Amino acids: CASSQGPENQPQHF.